This TCR beta chain derives from a study of blood T cell repertoires in COVID-19. On the study more broadly: Samples of COVID-19 (acute and convalescent) were obtained from the United States, Italy and Spain. In each case, the material was cDNA or gDNA derived from T cells, B-cell-depleted T cells, or PBMCs.

Sequencing used immunoSEQ multiplex PCR; TCRdb keeps in-frame clones, though not all of them. The data contain 250,000 to 350,000 clones, roughly 90% of them singletons. Germline-derived CDR1 and CDR2 are LGHNA and YSLEER. Trimming removed 4 bases from V and 4 bases from J, with 14 bases in between. This CDR3 has 15 residues. Two negative PCRs, clearance, or symptom resolution had been documented for recovered Cohort 3 donors. The chain combines TRBV4-3 with TRBJ1-5; TRBD1 might be the D (5 bases). This clonotype originated in a woman in her fifties or sixties who had recovered from COVID-19. The specimen sequenced was PBMCs or T cells enriched from blood (not recorded which). CDR3 DNA sequence: TGCGCCAGCAGCCGAGGGCCGGGGGGGAATCAGCCCCAGCATTTT. It translates to CASSRGPGGNQPQHF.